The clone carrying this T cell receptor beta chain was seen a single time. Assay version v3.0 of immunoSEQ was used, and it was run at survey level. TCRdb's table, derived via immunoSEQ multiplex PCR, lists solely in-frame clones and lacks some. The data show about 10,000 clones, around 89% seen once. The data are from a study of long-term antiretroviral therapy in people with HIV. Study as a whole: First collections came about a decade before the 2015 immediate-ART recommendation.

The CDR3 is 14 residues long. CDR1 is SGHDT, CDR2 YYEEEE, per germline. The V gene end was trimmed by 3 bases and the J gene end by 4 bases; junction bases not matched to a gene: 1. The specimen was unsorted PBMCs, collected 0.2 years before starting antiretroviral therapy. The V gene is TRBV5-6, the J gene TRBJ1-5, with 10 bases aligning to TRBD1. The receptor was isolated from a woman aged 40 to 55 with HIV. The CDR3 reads CASSWGQGNQPQHF. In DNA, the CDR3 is TGTGCCAGCAGCTGGGGACAGGGGAATCAGCCCCAGCATTTT.